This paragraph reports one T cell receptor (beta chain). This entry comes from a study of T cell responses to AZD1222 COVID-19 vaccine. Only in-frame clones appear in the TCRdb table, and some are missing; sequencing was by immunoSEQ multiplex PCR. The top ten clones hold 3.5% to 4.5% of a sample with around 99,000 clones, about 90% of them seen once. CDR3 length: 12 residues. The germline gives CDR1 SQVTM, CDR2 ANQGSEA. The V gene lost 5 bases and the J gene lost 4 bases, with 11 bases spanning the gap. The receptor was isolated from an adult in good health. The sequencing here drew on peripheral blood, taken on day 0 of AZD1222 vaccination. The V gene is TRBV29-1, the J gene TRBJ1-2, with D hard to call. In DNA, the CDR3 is TGCAGCGTTAATTCAGTAACCTATGGCTACACCTTC. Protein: CSVNSVTYGYTF.